This T cell receptor (beta chain) was captured by sequencing in a study of blood T cell repertoires in COVID-19. Overall study context: COVID-19 samples from acute and convalescent phases originated in the United States, Italy and Spain.

Sequencing used immunoSEQ multiplex PCR; TCRdb keeps in-frame clones, though not all of them. Found here are 140,000 or so clones, around 80% of them singletons; the top ten hold less than 5.5%. This clone was seen once. V lost 7 bases to trimming and J lost 8 bases, with 18 bases between them. Germline V lookup: CDR1 SQVTM, CDR2 ANQGSEA. This CDR3 has 13 amino acids. The sequencing input was peripheral blood. This clonotype was obtained from a man aged 55 to 69 with acute or convalescent COVID-19. The gene calls are TRBV29-1 and TRBJ2-1; D may be TRBD2 (5 bases). This CDR3 reads CSGAGRPSHEQFF. The CDR3 coding sequence is TGCAGCGGTGCTGGGAGACCTTCCCATGAGCAGTTCTTC.